The T cell receptor (beta chain) described here comes from a study of CD8 T cells in ankylosing spondylitis. There are many counts of this clonotype. The target antigen is unknown. The V end lost 1 base, the J end lost 7 bases, and 14 bases lay between the germline ends. The CDR3 is 15 amino acids. Germline-derived CDR1 and CDR2 are SGHRS and YFSETQ. The authors made TCR beta libraries by quantitative 5'-RACE with molecular barcodes. Via MiXCR, TCRdb re-called the 5' RACE reads, giving one row per CDR3 protein. The sample records about 130,000 distinct CDR3 sequences, roughly 8.8% being singletons. Study-wide findings and caveats: As reported, disease-linked clones showed significant enrichment in matched ankylosing spondylitis synovial fluid.

V and J are TRBV5-1 and TRBJ2-2; possibly TRBD1 for D (6 bases). Sequencing was carried out using blood, either unsorted or a sorted T cell fraction (not recorded which). The TCR sequence derives from a male donor with ankylosing spondylitis or in good health (not recorded which). The CDR3 loop reads CASSLKQGQIGELFF. The CDR3 DNA follows: TGCGCCAGCAGCTTGAAACAGGGTCAAATCGGGGAGCTGTTTTTT.